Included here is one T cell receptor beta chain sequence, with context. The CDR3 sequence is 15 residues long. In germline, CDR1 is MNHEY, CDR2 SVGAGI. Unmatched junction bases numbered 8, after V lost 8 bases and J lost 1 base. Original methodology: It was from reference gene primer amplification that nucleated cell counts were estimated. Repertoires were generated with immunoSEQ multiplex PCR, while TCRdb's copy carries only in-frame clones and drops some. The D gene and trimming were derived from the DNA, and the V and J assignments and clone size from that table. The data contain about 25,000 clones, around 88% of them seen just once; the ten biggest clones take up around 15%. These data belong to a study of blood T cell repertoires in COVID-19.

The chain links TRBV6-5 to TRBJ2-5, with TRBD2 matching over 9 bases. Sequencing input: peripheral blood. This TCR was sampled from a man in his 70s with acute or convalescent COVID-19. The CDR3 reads CASRISLAGQETQYF. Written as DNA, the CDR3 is TGTGCCAGCCGTATCTCACTAGCGGGCCAAGAGACCCAGTACTTC.